This T cell receptor beta chain was found in a study of T-cell memory formation after mild COVID-19. In the study overall: Across donors, TCR clusters were largely donor specific.

This clonotype was found many times. TCRdb reprocessed the 5' RACE reads with MiXCR, giving one entry per CDR3 protein. Found here are over 55,000 distinct CDR3 sequences, 12% of them singletons; the top ten hold about 25%. Germline lookup yields CDR1 SGHTA and CDR2 FQGNSA. Germline trimming cut 5 bases from V and 5 bases from J; bases unmatched to any gene: 17. This CDR3 has 17 amino acids. The TCR comes from a man aged 18 to 29 who had mild COVID-19 (a few samples of this study predate the infection). Cell type and time point are not known. The chain employs TRBV7-2 and TRBJ2-5; TRBD2 matches 7 bases. The sequenced sample was PBMCs or a T cell subset sorted from them (not recorded which). CDR3 amino acids: CASSRMLLTGGGETQYF. The CDR3 nucleotides read TGTGCCAGCAGCCGGATGTTGTTGACGGGGGGAGGGGAGACCCAGTACTTC.